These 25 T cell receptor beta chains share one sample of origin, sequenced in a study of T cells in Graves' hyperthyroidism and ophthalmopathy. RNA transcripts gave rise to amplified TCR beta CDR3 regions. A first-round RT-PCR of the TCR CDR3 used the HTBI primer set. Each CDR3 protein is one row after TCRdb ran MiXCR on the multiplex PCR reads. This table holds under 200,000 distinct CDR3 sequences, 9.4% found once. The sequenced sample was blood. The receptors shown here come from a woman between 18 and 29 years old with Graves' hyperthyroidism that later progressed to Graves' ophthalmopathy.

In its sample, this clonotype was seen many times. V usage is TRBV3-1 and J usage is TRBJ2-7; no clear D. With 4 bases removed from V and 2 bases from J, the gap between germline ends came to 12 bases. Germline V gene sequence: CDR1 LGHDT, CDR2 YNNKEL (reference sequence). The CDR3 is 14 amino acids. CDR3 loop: CASSLPGITYEQYF. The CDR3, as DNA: TGTGCCAGCAGCCTCCCAGGCATTACCTACGAGCAGTACTTC.

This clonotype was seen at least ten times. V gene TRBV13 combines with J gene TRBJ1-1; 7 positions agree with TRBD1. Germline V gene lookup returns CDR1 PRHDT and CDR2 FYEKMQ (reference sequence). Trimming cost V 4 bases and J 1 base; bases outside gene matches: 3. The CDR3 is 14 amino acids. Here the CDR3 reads CASSSQGTNTEAFF. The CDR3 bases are TGTGCCAGCAGCTCACAGGGGACGAACACTGAAGCTTTCTTT. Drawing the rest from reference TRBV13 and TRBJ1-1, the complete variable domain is AAGVIQSPRHLIKEKRETATLKCYPIPRHDTVYWYQQGPGQDPQFLISFYEKMQSDKGSIPDRFSAQQFSDYHSELNMSSLELGDSALYFCASSSQGTNTEAFFGQGTRLTVV.

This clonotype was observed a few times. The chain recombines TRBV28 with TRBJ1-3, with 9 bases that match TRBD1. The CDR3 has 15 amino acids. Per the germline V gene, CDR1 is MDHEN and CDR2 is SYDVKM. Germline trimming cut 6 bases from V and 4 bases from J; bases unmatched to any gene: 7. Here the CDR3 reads CASRETGGSGNTIYF. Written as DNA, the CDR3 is TGTGCCAGCAGGGAAACAGGGGGCTCCGGAAACACCATATATTTT.

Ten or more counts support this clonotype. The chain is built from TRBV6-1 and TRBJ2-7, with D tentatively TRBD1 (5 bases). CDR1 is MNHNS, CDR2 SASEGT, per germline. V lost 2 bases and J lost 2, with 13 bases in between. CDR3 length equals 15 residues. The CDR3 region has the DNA TGTGCCAGCAGTGAACCCCCGGACACAGCCTACGAGCAGTACTTC. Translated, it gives CASSEPPDTAYEQYF.

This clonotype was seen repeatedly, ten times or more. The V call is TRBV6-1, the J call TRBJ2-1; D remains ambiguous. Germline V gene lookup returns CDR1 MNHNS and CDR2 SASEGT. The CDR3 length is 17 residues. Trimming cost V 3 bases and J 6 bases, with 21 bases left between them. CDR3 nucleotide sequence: TGTGCCAGCAGTGAGAGGAGAGCTGGCCCTATGGCCAATGAGCAGTTCTTC. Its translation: CASSERRAGPMANEQFF.

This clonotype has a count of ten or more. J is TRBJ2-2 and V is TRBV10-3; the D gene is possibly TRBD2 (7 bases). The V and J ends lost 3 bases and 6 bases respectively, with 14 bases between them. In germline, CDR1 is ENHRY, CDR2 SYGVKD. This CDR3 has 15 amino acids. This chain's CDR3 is CAISEWTAGSGELFF. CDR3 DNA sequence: TGTGCCATCAGTGAATGGACAGCGGGGTCCGGGGAGCTGTTTTTT.

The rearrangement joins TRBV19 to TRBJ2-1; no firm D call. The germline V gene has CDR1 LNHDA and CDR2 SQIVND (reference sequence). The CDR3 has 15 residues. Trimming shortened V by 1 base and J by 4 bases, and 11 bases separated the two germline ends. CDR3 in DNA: TGTGCCAGTAGTATAGCGCGACCGGTGTACAATGAGCAGTTCTTC. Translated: CASSIARPVYNEQFF.

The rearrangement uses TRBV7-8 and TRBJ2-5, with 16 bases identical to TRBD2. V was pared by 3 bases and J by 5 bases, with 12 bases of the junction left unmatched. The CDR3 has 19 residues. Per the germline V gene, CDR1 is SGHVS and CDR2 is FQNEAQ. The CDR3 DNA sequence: TGTGCCAGCAGCTTGGAGTTGGGACTAGCGGGAGGGCCCATTGAGACCCAGTACTTC. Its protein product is CASSLELGLAGGPIETQYF.

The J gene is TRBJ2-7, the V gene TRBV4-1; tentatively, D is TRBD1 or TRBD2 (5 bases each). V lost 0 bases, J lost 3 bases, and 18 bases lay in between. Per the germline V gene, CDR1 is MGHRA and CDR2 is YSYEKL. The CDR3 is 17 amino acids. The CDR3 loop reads CASSQDGGRTLNYEQYF. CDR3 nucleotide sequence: TGCGCCAGCAGCCAAGATGGGGGTCGGACCCTAAACTACGAGCAGTACTTC.

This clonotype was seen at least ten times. Here the CDR3 reads CAWGMNTEAFF. CDR3 bases: TGTGCCTGGGGGATGAACACTGAAGCTTTCTTT. The rearrangement uses TRBV30 and TRBJ1-1; D call uncertain. V lost 5 bases, J lost 0 bases, and 4 bases lay in between. The CDR3 contains 11 residues. The germline V gene has CDR1 GTSNPN and CDR2 SVGIG (reference sequence).

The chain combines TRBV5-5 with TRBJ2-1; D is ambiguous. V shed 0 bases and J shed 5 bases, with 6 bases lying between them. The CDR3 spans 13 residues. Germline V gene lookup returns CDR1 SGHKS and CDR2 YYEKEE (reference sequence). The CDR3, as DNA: TGTGCCAGCAGCTTGGTTGGCGACAATGAGCAGTTCTTC. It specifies CASSLVGDNEQFF.

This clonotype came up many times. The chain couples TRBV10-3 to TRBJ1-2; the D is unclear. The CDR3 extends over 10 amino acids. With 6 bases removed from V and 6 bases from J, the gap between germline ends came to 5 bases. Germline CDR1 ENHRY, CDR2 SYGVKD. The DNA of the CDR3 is TGTGCCATCAGCCCAAATGGCTACACCTTC. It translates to CAISPNGYTF.

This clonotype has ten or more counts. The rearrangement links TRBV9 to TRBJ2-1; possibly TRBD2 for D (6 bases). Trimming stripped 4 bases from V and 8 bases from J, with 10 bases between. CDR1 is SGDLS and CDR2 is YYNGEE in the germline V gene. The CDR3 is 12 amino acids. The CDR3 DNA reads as TGTGCCAGCAGCCCTGGGACTCATGAGCAGTTCTTC. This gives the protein CASSPGTHEQFF.

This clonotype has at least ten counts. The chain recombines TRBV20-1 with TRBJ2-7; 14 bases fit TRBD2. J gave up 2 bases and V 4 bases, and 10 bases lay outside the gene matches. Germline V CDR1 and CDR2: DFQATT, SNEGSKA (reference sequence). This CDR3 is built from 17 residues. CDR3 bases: TGCAGTGCTACGAAAGGGACTAGCGGGAGAGTACCCTACGAGCAGTACTTC. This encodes CSATKGTSGRVPYEQYF.

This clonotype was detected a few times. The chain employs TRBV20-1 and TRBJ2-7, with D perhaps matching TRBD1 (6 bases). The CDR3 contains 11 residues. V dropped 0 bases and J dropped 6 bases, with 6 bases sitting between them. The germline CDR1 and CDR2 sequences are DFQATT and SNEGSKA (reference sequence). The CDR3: CSAREGGEQYF. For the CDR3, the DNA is TGCAGTGCTAGAGAAGGGGGCGAGCAGTACTTC.

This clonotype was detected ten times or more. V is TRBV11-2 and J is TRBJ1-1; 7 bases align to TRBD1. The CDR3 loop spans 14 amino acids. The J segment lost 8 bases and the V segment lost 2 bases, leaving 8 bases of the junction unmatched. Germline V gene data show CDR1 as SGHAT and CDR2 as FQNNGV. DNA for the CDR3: TGTGCCAGCAGCTTATCTACAGGGGCCCGCGAAGCTTTCTTT. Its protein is CASSLSTGAREAFF. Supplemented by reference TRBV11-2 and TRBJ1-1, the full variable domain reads EAGVAQSPRYKIIEKRQSVAFWCNPISGHATLYWYQQILGQGPKLLIQFQNNGVVDDSQLPKDRFSAERLKGVDSTLKIQPAKLEDSAVYLCASSLSTGAREAFFGQGTRLTVV.

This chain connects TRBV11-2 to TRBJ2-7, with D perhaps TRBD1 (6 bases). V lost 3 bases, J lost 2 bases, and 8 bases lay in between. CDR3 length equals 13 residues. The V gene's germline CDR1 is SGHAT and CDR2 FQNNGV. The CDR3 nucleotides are TGTGCCAGCAGCTTGGGACAAACCTACGAGCAGTACTTC. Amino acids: CASSLGQTYEQYF.

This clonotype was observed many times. CDR3 amino acids: CATQGIGSYEQYF. CDR3 bases: TGTGCCACCCAGGGAATAGGCTCCTACGAGCAGTACTTC. The V gene is TRBV24-1, the J gene TRBJ2-7; a weak D match, TRBD1 (5 bases). Between the trimmed V and J ends, which lost 9 bases and 0 bases, there was a span of 11 bases. The germline V gene encodes CDR1 KGHDR and CDR2 SFDVKD. The CDR3 sequence is 13 residues long.

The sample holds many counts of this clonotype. The CDR3 DNA follows: TGTGCCAGCAGCCCTCAACCGAGCAGGGTTGAAAAGAACACCGGGGAGCTGTTTTTT. Protein: CASSPQPSRVEKNTGELFF. The V gene is TRBV11-2, the J gene TRBJ2-2; possible D gene TRBD1, 5 bases. This CDR3 is 19 amino acids long. V lost 5 bases and J 1 base, leaving 23 bases between the germline ends. Germline assignment: CDR1 SGHAT and CDR2 FQNNGV.

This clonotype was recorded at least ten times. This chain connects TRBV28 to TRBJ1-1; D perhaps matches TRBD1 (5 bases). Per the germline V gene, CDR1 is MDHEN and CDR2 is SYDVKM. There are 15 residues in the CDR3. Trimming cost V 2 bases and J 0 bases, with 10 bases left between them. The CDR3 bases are TGTGCCAGCAGTTTACCGGGGGACGTGAACACTGAAGCTTTCTTT. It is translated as CASSLPGDVNTEAFF.

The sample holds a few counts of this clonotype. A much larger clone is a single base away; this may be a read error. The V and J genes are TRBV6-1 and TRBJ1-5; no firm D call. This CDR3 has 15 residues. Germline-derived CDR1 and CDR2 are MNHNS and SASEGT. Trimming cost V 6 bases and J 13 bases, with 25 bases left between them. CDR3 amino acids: CASSPGLAGVTTQHF. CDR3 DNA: TGTGCCAGCAGCCCCGGACTAGCGGGAGTGACCACGCAGCATTTT.

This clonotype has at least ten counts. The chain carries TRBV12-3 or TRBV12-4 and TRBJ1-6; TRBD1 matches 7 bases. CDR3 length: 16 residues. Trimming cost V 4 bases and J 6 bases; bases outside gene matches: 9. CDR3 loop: CASSSTSGTANSPLHF. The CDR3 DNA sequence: TGTGCCAGCAGTTCTACCTCCGGGACAGCTAATTCACCCCTCCACTTT.

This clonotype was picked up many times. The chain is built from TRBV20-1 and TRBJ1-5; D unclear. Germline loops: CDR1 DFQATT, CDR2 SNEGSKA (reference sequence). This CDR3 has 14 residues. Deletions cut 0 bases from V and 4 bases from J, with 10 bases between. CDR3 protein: CSARDFGENQPQHF. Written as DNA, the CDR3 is TGCAGTGCTAGAGACTTCGGGGAAAATCAGCCCCAGCATTTT.

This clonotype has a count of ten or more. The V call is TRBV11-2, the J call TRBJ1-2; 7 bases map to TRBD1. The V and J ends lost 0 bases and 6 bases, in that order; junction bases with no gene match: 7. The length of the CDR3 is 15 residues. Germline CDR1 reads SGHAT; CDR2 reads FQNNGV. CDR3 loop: CASSLETGWTDGYTF. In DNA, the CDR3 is TGTGCCAGCAGCTTAGAGACAGGGTGGACGGATGGCTACACCTTC.

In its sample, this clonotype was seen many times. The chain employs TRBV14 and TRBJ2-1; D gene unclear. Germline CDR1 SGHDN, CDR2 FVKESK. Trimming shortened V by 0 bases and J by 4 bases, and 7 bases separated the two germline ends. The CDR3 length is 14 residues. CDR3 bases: TGTGCCAGCAGCCAAGACCCCCTATACAATGAGCAGTTCTTC. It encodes CASSQDPLYNEQFF.